The 19 T cell receptor beta chains presented below share a single source sample, sequenced in a study of T cells in tuberculosis. The data were produced by immunoSEQ multiplex PCR, yet TCRdb's version contains in-frame clones alone and is incomplete. The repertoire includes 25,000 to 30,000 clones, more than 85% of them detected once, and less than 5.5% sits in the top ten. Sample: PBMCs. Receptors were obtained from a donor between 10 and 35 years old with latent tuberculosis or without tuberculosis infection.

This sequence joins TRBV15 and TRBJ1-4, with 9 positions matching TRBD1. Germline V gives CDR1 LNHNV, CDR2 YYDKDF (reference sequence). With 0 bases clipped from V and 2 bases from J, the junction kept 1 base outside the gene matches. CDR3 length equals 16 residues. CDR3 DNA: TGTGCCACCAGCAGAGATGGGACAGGGACTAATGAAAAACTGTTTTTT. It encodes CATSRDGTGTNEKLFF.

The gene calls are TRBV28 and TRBJ1-4; 7 bases line up with TRBD1. CDR1 is MDHEN, CDR2 SYDVKM, per germline. Unmatched junction bases numbered 6, after V lost 6 bases and J lost 5 bases. The CDR3 contains 14 residues. CDR3: CASRTTGQNEKLFF. The DNA of the CDR3 is TGTGCCAGCAGAACGACAGGGCAGAATGAAAAACTGTTTTTT. The whole variable domain, remainder taken from reference TRBV28 and TRBJ1-4, is DVKVTQSSRYLVKRTGEKVFLECVQDMDHENMFWYRQDPGLGLRLIYFSYDVKMKEKGDIPEGYSVSREKKERFSLILESASTNQTSMYLCASRTTGQNEKLFFGSGTQLSVL.

This clone came up a few times. The chain joins TRBV6-1 to TRBJ1-6, with TRBD1 matching over 12 bases. V lost 11 bases and J lost 7; bases outside the gene matches: 3. The CDR3 extends over 13 amino acids. Germline CDR1 MNHNS, CDR2 SASEGT. The CDR3 sequence is CAGGQGANSPLHF. The CDR3 region has the DNA TGTGCCGGGGGACAGGGGGCAAATTCACCCCTCCACTTT.

The rearrangement uses TRBV19 and TRBJ2-7; the D gene is possibly TRBD2 (5 bases). The CDR3 is made up of 15 amino acids. Germline V gene data show CDR1 as LNHDA and CDR2 as SQIVND (reference sequence). Trimming took off 5 bases at V and 4 bases at J, with 18 bases between the two ends. This chain's CDR3 is CASSPRVSRGYEQYF. The CDR3 nucleotides are TGTGCCAGTAGTCCCCGTGTCAGCCGCGGGTACGAGCAGTACTTC.

V gene TRBV25-1 combines with J gene TRBJ2-7; perhaps TRBD1 as D (5 bases). The CDR3 is 15 amino acids. Germline V gives CDR1 MGHDK, CDR2 SYGVNS. In DNA, the CDR3 is TGTGCGACCAGGAAAGGGGTCTCTCCCTCCTACGAGCAGTACTTC. Its translation: CATRKGVSPSYEQYF.

The chain employs TRBV7-8 and TRBJ1-2, with D hard to call. This CDR3 spans 14 amino acids. From germline, CDR1 is SGHVS and CDR2 FQNEAQ. The V end was cut by 1 base, the J end by 8 bases, with 14 bases between. CDR3 nucleotide sequence: TGTGCCAGCAGCTTAGTAACCTACCCGGAGGGCTACACCTTC. This sequence encodes CASSLVTYPEGYTF.

The rearrangement joins TRBV5-1 to TRBJ1-2, with D possibly being TRBD1 (6 bases). The CDR3 covers 17 residues. V shed 3 bases and J shed 0 bases, with 18 bases lying between them. Germline V gene sequence: CDR1 SGHRS, CDR2 YFSETQ. In DNA form, the CDR3 reads TGCGCCAGCAGCTCGAATTATACAGGGAAGGCTAACTATGGCTACACCTTC. Residues: CASSSNYTGKANYGYTF.

V usage is TRBV7-9 and J usage is TRBJ1-6; 10 bases map to TRBD1. CDR3 length equals 17 residues. V gave up 2 bases and J gave up 5 bases; unmatched junction bases: 6. Per germline, CDR1 SEHNR and CDR2 FQNEAQ (reference sequence). The CDR3 bases are TGTGCCAGCAGCTTAACGCGGACAGGGGGGAATAATTCACCCCTCCACTTT. Translating gives CASSLTRTGGNNSPLHF.

This clone showed up just once. This chain connects TRBV30 to TRBJ2-1; TRBD2 aligns across 9 bases. The junction had 9 bases not matched to a gene; V was cut back by 2 bases and J by 7 bases. Germline CDR1 reads GTSNPN; CDR2 reads SVGIG (reference sequence). CDR3 length equals 15 residues. This CDR3 reads CAWSTRRGGHNEQFF. DNA for the CDR3: TGTGCCTGGAGTACAAGGCGGGGGGGCCATAATGAGCAGTTCTTC.

This clone was seen a single time. V usage is TRBV5-1 and J usage is TRBJ1-1; 11 bases line up with TRBD1. Germline loops: CDR1 SGHRS, CDR2 YFSETQ. The CDR3 has 18 residues. J lost 3 bases, V lost 0 bases, and 10 bases had no gene match. CDR3 in DNA: TGCGCCAGCAGCTTGGCCTTATTGGGACAGGGGGAACACACTGAAGCTTTCTTT. Its translation: CASSLALLGQGEHTEAFF. Based on the CDR3 plus reference TRBV5-1 and TRBJ1-1, the full variable domain is KAGVTQTPRYLIKTRGQQVTLSCSPISGHRSVSWYQQTPGQGLQFLFEYFSETQRNKGNFPGRFSGRQFSNSRSEMNVSTLELGDSALYLCASSLALLGQGEHTEAFFGQGTRLTVV.

V and J are TRBV28 and TRBJ2-1, with TRBD2 identical over 9 bases. V was clipped by 3 bases and J by 8 bases; unmatched bases: 5. Germline V lookup: CDR1 MDHEN, CDR2 SYDVKM. The CDR3 loop spans 14 amino acids. This CDR3 is CASSLVGTSHEQFF. CDR3 in DNA: TGTGCCAGCAGTTTGGTCGGGACTAGCCATGAGCAGTTCTTC.

The V gene is TRBV2, the J gene TRBJ1-2, with D unclear. Trimming left V 4 bases short and J 8 bases short, with 14 bases between. This CDR3 has 13 residues. The germline V gene has CDR1 SNHLY and CDR2 FYNNEI. The CDR3, as DNA: TGTGCCAGCAGTGTGAGCGGCCCGCAAGGCTACACCTTC. It translates to CASSVSGPQGYTF. Using reference TRBV2 and TRBJ1-2 for the parts outside the CDR3, the full variable domain is EPEVTQTPSHQVTQMGQEVILRCVPISNHLYFYWYRQILGQKVEFLVSFYNNEISEKSEIFDDQFSVERPDGSNFTLKIRSTKLEDSAMYFCASSVSGPQGYTFGSGTRLTVV.

V gene TRBV6-1 combines with J gene TRBJ1-1; tentative D call: TRBD1 (5 bases). With 4 bases removed from V and 0 bases from J, the gap between germline ends came to 18 bases. Germline values: CDR1 MNHNS, CDR2 SASEGT. The CDR3 contains 17 residues. CDR3 nucleotides: TGTGCCAGCAGTGCCCCGGGGGTGACTCTCATGAACACTGAAGCTTTCTTT. Its translation: CASSAPGVTLMNTEAFF.

The CDR3 region has the DNA TGTGCCAGCAGCTTGCCAGGGGGCGGTGATGAGCAGTTCTTC. Protein product: CASSLPGGGDEQFF. The gene calls are TRBV5-4 and TRBJ2-1; TRBD1 agrees at 8 bases. Germline lookup yields CDR1 SGHNT and CDR2 YYREEE (reference sequence). The CDR3 runs to 14 residues. V gave up 1 base and J gave up 8 bases; unmatched junction bases: 5.

The chain links TRBV5-1 to TRBJ2-5, with D perhaps matching TRBD1 (5 bases). CDR1 is SGHRS and CDR2 is YFSETQ in the germline V gene. V shed 0 bases and J shed 4 bases, with 10 bases lying between them. There are 14 residues in the CDR3. CDR3 loop: CASSLASQGETQYF. The CDR3 DNA is TGCGCCAGCAGCTTGGCATCCCAGGGAGAGACCCAGTACTTC.

By sample fraction, this clone is medium-sized. This chain joins TRBV7-9 and TRBJ2-7; D perhaps matches TRBD2 (5 bases). Between the trimmed V and J ends, which lost 1 base and 2 bases, there was a span of 15 bases. The CDR3 consists of 16 residues. Germline CDR1 and CDR2: SEHNR and FQNEAQ (reference sequence). In DNA form, the CDR3 reads TGTGCCAGCAGCTTAGAGGCTAGCAGTAAACCCTACGAGCAGTACTTC. Its translation is CASSLEASSKPYEQYF.

The rearrangement uses TRBV18 and TRBJ1-1; D is possibly TRBD1 (6 bases). Trimming took off 3 bases at V and 3 bases at J, with 11 bases between the two ends. The length of the CDR3 is 14 residues. Germline values: CDR1 KGHSH, CDR2 LQKENI. The CDR3 protein is CASSPQGMDTEAFF. CDR3 coding DNA: TGTGCCAGCTCACCGCAGGGGATGGACACTGAAGCTTTCTTT.

The V and J genes are TRBV5-1 and TRBJ2-7, with TRBD1 matching over 10 bases. V trimming: 0 bases; J trimming: 5 bases; junction bases outside the gene matches: 5. This CDR3 region has 15 residues. Germline CDR1 and CDR2: SGHRS and YFSETQ. CDR3 region: CASSLAGTGEDEQYF. The CDR3 DNA sequence: TGCGCCAGCAGCTTGGCAGGGACAGGGGAGGACGAGCAGTACTTC.

The rearrangement uses TRBV6-1 and TRBJ1-1; D remains ambiguous. There are 10 residues in the CDR3. V was clipped by 5 bases and J by 14 bases, with 12 bases between them. Germline V CDR1 and CDR2: MNHNS, SASEGT. The CDR3 nucleotides are TGTGCCAGCAGTTCGCCGGGAAGGTTCTTT. The encoded protein is CASSSPGRFF.